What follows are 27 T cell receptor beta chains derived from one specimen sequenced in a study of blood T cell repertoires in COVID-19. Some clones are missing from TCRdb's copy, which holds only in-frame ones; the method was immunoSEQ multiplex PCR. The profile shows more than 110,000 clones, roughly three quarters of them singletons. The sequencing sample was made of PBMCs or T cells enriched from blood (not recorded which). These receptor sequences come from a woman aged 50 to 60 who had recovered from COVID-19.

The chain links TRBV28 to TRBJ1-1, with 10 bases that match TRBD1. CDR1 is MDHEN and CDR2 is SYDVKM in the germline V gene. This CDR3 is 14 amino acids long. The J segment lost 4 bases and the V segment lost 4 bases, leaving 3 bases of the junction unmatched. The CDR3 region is CASSSGQGSTEAFF. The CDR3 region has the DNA TGTGCCAGCAGTTCGGGACAGGGGAGCACTGAAGCTTTCTTT.

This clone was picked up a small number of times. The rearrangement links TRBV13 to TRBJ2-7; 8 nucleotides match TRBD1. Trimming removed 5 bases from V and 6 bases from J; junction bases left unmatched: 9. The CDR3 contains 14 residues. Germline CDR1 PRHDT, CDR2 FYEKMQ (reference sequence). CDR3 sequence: CASSHQIQGGEQYF. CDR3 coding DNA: TGTGCCAGCAGCCACCAAATACAGGGGGGCGAGCAGTACTTC.

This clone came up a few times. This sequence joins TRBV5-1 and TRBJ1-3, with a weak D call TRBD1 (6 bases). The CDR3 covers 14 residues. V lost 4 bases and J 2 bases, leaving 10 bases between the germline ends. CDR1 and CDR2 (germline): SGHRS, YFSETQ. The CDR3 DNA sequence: TGCGCCAGCAGCCCAGGACAGCCTGGAAACACCATATATTTT. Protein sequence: CASSPGQPGNTIYF. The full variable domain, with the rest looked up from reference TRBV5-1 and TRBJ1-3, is KAGVTQTPRYLIKTRGQQVTLSCSPISGHRSVSWYQQTPGQGLQFLFEYFSETQRNKGNFPGRFSGRQFSNSRSEMNVSTLELGDSALYLCASSPGQPGNTIYFGEGSWLTVV.

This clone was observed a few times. In nucleotides, the CDR3 is TGTGCCAGCAGCCTTCTTAGGACGGGGACTGAAGCTTTCTTT. It yields the protein CASSLLRTGTEAFF. This chain joins TRBV3-1 (or the pseudogene TRBV3-2) and TRBJ1-1, with D unclear. The ends were cut back, 4 bases at V and 5 bases at J, with 14 bases in the middle. The CDR3 runs 14 residues. Germline V gene sequence: CDR1 LGHDT, CDR2 YNNKEL (reference sequence).

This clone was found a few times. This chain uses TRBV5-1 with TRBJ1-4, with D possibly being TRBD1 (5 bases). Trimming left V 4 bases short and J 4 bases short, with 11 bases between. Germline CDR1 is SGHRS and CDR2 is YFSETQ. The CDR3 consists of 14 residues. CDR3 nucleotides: TGCGCCAGCAGCCCCGGGACTGTTAATGAAAAACTGTTTTTT. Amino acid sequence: CASSPGTVNEKLFF.

The CDR3 region is CASRTVRETGELFF. The CDR3 nucleotides are TGTGCCAGCAGAACCGTGAGGGAGACCGGGGAGCTGTTTTTT. The chain joins TRBV6-5 to TRBJ2-2, with D maybe TRBD2 (5 bases). Germline loops: CDR1 MNHEY, CDR2 SVGAGI. The CDR3 runs to 14 residues. V was shortened by 6 bases and J by 5 bases, with 13 bases between the two germline ends.

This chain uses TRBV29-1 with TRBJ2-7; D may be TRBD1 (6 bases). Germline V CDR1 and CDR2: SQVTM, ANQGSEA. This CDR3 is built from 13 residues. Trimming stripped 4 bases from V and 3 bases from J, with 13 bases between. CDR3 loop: CSVVLDRNYEQYF. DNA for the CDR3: TGCAGCGTTGTTCTGGACAGAAACTACGAGCAGTACTTC.

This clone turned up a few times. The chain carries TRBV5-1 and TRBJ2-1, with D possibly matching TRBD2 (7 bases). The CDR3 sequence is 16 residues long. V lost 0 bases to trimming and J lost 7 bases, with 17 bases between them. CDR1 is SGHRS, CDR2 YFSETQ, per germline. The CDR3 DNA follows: TGCGCCAGCAGCTTGGGTATGGGGGGGCCGAGGAATGAGCAGTTCTTC. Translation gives CASSLGMGGPRNEQFF. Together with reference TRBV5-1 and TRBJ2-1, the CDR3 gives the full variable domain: KAGVTQTPRYLIKTRGQQVTLSCSPISGHRSVSWYQQTPGQGLQFLFEYFSETQRNKGNFPGRFSGRQFSNSRSEMNVSTLELGDSALYLCASSLGMGGPRNEQFFGPGTRLTVL.

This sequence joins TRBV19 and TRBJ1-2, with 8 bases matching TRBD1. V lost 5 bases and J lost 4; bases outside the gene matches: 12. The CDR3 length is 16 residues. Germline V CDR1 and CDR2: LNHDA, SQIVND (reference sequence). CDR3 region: CASSVPGGAYPYGYTF. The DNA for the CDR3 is TGTGCCAGTAGTGTCCCAGGGGGCGCCTACCCCTATGGCTACACCTTC.

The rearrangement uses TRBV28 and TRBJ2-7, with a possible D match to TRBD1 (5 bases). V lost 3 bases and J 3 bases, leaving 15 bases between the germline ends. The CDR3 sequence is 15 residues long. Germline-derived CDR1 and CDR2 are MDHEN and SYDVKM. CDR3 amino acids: CASSFTRTTDYEQYF. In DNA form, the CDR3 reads TGTGCCAGCAGTTTTACCCGGACGACAGACTACGAGCAGTACTTC. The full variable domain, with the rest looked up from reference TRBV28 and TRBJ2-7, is DVKVTQSSRYLVKRTGEKVFLECVQDMDHENMFWYRQDPGLGLRLIYFSYDVKMKEKGDIPEGYSVSREKKERFSLILESASTNQTSMYLCASSFTRTTDYEQYFGPGTRLTVT.

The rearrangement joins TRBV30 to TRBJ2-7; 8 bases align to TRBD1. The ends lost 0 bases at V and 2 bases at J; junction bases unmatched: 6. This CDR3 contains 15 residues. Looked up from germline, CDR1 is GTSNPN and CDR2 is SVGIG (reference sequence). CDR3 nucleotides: TGTGCCTGGAGTGTAGCAGGGGGCAGGACCTACGAGCAGTACTTC. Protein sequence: CAWSVAGGRTYEQYF. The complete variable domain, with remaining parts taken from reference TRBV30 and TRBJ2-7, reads SQTIHQWPATLVQPVGSPLSLECTVEGTSNPNLYWYRQAAGRGLQLLFYSVGIGQISSEVPQNLSASRPQDRQFILSSKKLLLSDSGFYLCAWSVAGGRTYEQYFGPGTRLTVT.

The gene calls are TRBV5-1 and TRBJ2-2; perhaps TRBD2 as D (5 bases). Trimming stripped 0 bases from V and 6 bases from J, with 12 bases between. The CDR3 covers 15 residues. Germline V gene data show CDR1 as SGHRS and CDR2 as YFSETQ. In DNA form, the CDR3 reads TGCGCCAGCAGCTTGGAGCCGGCGGGTGCCGGGGAGCTGTTTTTT. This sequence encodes CASSLEPAGAGELFF.

The CDR3 DNA is TGTGCCAGTAGTACGTCGAGCTCCTACGAGCAGTACTTC. It specifies CASSTSSSYEQYF. The chain carries TRBV19 and TRBJ2-7; no firm D call. The CDR3 runs 13 residues. CDR1 is LNHDA, CDR2 SQIVND, per germline (reference sequence). Trimming pared 4 bases from V and 0 bases from J, leaving 7 bases between.

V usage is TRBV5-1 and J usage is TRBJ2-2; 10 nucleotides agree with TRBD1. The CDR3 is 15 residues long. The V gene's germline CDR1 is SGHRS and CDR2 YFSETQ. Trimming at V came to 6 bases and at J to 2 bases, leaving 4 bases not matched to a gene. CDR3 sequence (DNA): TGCGCCAGCAACGACAGGGGGCAAAACACCGGGGAGCTGTTTTTT. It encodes CASNDRGQNTGELFF. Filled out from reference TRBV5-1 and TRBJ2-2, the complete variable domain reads KAGVTQTPRYLIKTRGQQVTLSCSPISGHRSVSWYQQTPGQGLQFLFEYFSETQRNKGNFPGRFSGRQFSNSRSEMNVSTLELGDSALYLCASNDRGQNTGELFFGEGSRLTVL.

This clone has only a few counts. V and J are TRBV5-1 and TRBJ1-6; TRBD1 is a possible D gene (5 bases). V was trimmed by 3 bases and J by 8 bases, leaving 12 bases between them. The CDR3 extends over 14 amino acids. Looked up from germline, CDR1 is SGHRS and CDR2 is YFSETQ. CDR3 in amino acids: CASSSEGWDSPLHF. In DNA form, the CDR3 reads TGCGCCAGCAGCTCGGAGGGGTGGGATTCACCCCTCCACTTT.

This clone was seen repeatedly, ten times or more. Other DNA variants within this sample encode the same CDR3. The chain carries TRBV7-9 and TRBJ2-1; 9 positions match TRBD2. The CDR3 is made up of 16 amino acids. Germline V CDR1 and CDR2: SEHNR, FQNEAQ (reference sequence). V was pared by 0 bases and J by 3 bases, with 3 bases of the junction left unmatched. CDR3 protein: CASSLALAGSYNEQFF. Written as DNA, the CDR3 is TGTGCCAGCAGCTTAGCCCTAGCGGGGAGCTACAATGAGCAGTTCTTC.

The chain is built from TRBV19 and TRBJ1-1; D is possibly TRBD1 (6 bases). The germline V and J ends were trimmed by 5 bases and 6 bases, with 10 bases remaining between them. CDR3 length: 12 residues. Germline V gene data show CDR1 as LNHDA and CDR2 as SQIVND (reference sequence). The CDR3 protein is CASSERQAEAFF. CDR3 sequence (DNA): TGTGCCAGTAGTGAACGACAGGCTGAAGCTTTCTTT.

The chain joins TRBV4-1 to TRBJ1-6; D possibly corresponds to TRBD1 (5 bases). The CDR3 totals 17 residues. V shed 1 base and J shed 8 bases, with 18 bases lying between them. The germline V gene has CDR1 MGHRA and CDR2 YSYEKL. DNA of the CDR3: TGCGCCAGCAGCCAAGGAACAGGTCGTAAGGTAGATTCACCCCTCCACTTT. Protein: CASSQGTGRKVDSPLHF.

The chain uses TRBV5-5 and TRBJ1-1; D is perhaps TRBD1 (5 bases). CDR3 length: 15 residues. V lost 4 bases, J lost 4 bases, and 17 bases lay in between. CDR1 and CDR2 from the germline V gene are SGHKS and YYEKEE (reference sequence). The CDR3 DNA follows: TGTGCCAGCAGCGTCACCTTCAGGGTGCGCACTGAAGCTTTCTTT. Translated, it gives CASSVTFRVRTEAFF.

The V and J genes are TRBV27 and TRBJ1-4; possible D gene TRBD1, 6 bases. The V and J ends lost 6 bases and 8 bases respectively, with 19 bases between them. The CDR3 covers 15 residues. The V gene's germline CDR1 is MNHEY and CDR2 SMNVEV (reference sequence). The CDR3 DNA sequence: TGTGCCAGCAGCTGGACAGCCCAGACAACCGAAAAACTGTTTTTT. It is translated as CASSWTAQTTEKLFF.

CDR3 DNA: TGTGCCAGCAGCCATCGCTCAGGTAGCGGACGCAATGAGCAGTTCTTC. Its translation: CASSHRSGSGRNEQFF. The chain employs TRBV11-3 and TRBJ2-1, with TRBD2 as a possible D gene (6 bases). The CDR3 runs 16 residues. CDR1 SGHNT and CDR2 YENEEA come from the germline V gene. V was clipped by 5 bases and J by 6 bases, with 20 bases between them.

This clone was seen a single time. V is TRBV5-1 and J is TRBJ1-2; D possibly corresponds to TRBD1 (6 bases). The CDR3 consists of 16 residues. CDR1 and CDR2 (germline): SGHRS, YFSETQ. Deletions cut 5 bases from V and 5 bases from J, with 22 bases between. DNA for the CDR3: TGCGCCAGCAGACCCGATACAGGGAAATCCTTTTATGGCTACACCTTC. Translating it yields CASRPDTGKSFYGYTF.

The CDR3 spells CAISELTRTAYGYTF. CDR3 DNA: TGTGCCATCAGTGAGCTCACTAGGACAGCGTATGGCTACACCTTC. This chain joins TRBV10-3 and TRBJ1-2; perhaps TRBD1 as D (6 bases). The germline V and J ends were trimmed by 2 bases and 5 bases, with 15 bases remaining between them. Germline CDR1 and CDR2: ENHRY and SYGVKD. The CDR3 spans 15 residues.

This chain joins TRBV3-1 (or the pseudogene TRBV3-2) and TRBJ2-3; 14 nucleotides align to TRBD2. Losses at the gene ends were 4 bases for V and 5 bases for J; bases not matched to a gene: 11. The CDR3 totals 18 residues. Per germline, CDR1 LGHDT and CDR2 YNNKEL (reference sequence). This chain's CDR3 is CASSLNYPGLAGVDTQYF. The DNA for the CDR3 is TGTGCCAGCAGCCTAAATTATCCGGGACTAGCGGGGGTAGATACGCAGTATTTT.

In DNA form, the CDR3 reads TGTGCCAGCTCACCACTCGTCGGGGGGGAGGATGGCTACACCTTC. Translated, it gives CASSPLVGGEDGYTF. The chain couples TRBV18 to TRBJ1-2; a possible D gene is TRBD1 (5 bases). The germline V and J ends were trimmed by 1 base and 6 bases, with 15 bases remaining between them. Per germline, CDR1 KGHSH and CDR2 LQKENI. The CDR3 has 15 residues.

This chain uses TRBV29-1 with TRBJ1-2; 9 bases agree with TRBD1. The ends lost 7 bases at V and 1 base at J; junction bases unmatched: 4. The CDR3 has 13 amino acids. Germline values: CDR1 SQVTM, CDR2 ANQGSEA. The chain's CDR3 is CSAQDRGNYGYTF. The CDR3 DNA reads TGCAGCGCTCAGGACAGGGGTAACTATGGCTACACCTTC.

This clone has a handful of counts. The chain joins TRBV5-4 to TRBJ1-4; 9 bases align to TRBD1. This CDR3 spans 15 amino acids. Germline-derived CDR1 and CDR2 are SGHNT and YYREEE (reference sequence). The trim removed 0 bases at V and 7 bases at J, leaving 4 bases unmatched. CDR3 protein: CASSLEGTGSEKLFF. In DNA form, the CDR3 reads TGTGCCAGCAGCTTGGAGGGGACAGGGAGTGAAAAACTGTTTTTT.